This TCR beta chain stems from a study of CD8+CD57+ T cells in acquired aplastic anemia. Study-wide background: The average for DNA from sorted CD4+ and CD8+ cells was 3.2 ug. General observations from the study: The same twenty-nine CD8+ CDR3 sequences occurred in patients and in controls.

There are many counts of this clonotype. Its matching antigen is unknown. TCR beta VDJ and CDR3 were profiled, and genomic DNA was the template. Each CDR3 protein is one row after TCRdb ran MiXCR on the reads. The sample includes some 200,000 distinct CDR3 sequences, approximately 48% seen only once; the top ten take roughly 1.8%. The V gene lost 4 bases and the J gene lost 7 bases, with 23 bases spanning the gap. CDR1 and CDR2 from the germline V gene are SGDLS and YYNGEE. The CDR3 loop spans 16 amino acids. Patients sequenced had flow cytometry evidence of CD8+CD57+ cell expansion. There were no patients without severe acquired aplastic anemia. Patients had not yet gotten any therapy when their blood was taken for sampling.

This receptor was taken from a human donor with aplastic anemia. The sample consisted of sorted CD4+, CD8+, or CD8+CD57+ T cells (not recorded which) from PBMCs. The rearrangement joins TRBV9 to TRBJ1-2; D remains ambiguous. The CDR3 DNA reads TGTGCCAGCAGCCCCCGACGGATCCCTGTCTCGGGTGGCTACACCTTC. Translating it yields CASSPRRIPVSGGYTF.